This T cell receptor beta chain was recorded in a study of blood T cell repertoires in COVID-19. Across the whole study: The origin of the acute and convalescent COVID-19 samples was the United States, Italy and Spain. The analysed material was cDNA or gDNA that came from T cells, B-cell-depleted T cells, or PBMCs.

As concerns this clone: Other DNA sequences in this specimen translate into the identical CDR3.

The method was immunoSEQ multiplex PCR; TCRdb's version includes in-frame clones alone and lacks a portion of them. Among roughly 440,000 clones, roughly 88% were seen once, and the ten largest hold roughly 12%. This CDR3 has 14 residues. V lost 7 bases, J lost 5 bases, and 10 bases stayed unmatched. Germline CDR1 MNHNY, CDR2 SVGAGI (reference sequence). Patients of the Seattle cohort, enrolled during active infection, were followed longitudinally. Sequenced: peripheral blood. This receptor was obtained from a woman aged 45-60 years with COVID-19, enrolled during active disease. V gene TRBV6-6 combines with J gene TRBJ1-1; 7 nucleotides align to TRBD1. The CDR3 DNA reads as TGTGCCAGCATTCTAAGACAGGGCGGGACTGAAGCTTTCTTT. Encoded protein: CASILRQGGTEAFF.